The 12 T cell receptor beta chains below all came from one sample that was sequenced in a study of early T cells in non-severe SARS-CoV-2 infection. TCRdb recomputed calls from the 5' RACE reads with MiXCR, one row per CDR3 protein. The sample lists 50,000 to 65,000 distinct CDR3 sequences, about 9.3% occurring once. Sequencing input: whole blood. These receptors all come from an adult who was a healthcare worker with PCR-confirmed SARS-CoV-2 infection or an uninfected control (not recorded which).

Many counts were recorded for this clonotype. The genes are TRBV20-1 and TRBJ1-2, with 9 bases identical to TRBD1. With 0 bases clipped from V and 6 bases from J, the junction kept 8 bases outside the gene matches. The germline gives CDR1 DFQATT, CDR2 SNEGSKA (reference sequence). This CDR3 has 15 residues. The CDR3 DNA follows: TGCAGTGCTAGAGATTTCGGACAGGGGTACCATGGCTACACCTTC. This translates into CSARDFGQGYHGYTF.

This clonotype was detected many times. The chain is built from TRBV5-1 and TRBJ1-1, with unresolved D. Germline CDR1 SGHRS, CDR2 YFSETQ. The CDR3 has 13 residues. Trimming took off 2 bases at V and 0 bases at J, with 5 bases between the two ends. CDR3 loop: CASSFRLNTEAFF. CDR3 DNA: TGCGCCAGCAGCTTTCGATTGAACACTGAAGCTTTCTTT.

This clonotype was observed at least ten times. V is TRBV6-1 and J is TRBJ1-1; TRBD1 is a possible D gene (5 bases). Per germline, CDR1 MNHNS and CDR2 SASEGT. V lost 3 bases, J lost 0 bases, and 17 bases lay in between. The CDR3 has 17 amino acids. CDR3 DNA sequence: TGTGCCAGCAGTGATTTTAGCGCTGGGACGGTGAACACTGAAGCTTTCTTT. It codes for CASSDFSAGTVNTEAFF.

Worth noting for this clonotype: A much bigger clone sits one base away, suggesting this may be a read error. The conserved phenylalanine or tryptophan normally closing the CDR3 is absent here, so this likely arose from a read error. The chain employs TRBV20-1 and TRBJ2-3; tentatively, D is TRBD2 (5 bases). V was shortened by 0 bases and J by 3 bases, with 7 bases between the two germline ends. CDR1 and CDR2 (germline): DFQATT, SNEGSKA (reference sequence). The CDR3 consists of 13 residues. This CDR3 is CSARERRTDTQYL. The CDR3 DNA reads as TGCAGTGCTAGAGAAAGGAGGACAGATACGCAGTATCTT.

This clonotype was detected a few times. The J gene is TRBJ1-4, the V gene TRBV27; no clear D. CDR3 length: 16 residues. The V end was cut by 6 bases, the J end by 5 bases, with 19 bases between. Germline loops: CDR1 MNHEY, CDR2 SMNVEV (reference sequence). The chain's CDR3 is CASSPERRRRNEKLFF. The DNA of the CDR3 is TGTGCCAGCAGCCCAGAAAGGCGACGACGGAATGAAAAACTGTTTTTT.

The rearrangement links TRBV14 to TRBJ2-1; possibly TRBD1 or TRBD2 for D (5 bases each). CDR3 length equals 18 residues. The V end lost 0 bases, the J end lost 4 bases, and 19 bases lay between the germline ends. Germline V CDR1 and CDR2: SGHDN, FVKESK. In DNA form, the CDR3 reads TGTGCCAGCAGCCAAGAAGGAATTGGGACCCGATTGTACAATGAGCAGTTCTTC. Amino acids: CASSQEGIGTRLYNEQFF.

This clonotype was observed at least ten times. The chain has TRBV6-6 and TRBJ1-1, with 7 bases fitting TRBD1. The CDR3 consists of 13 residues. Germline assignment: CDR1 MNHNY and CDR2 SVGAGI (reference sequence). J was trimmed by 4 bases and V by 6 bases; bases with no gene match: 5. The CDR3 DNA reads TGTGCCAGCAGCTCCACAGGGGCCACTGAAGCTTTCTTT. It yields the protein CASSSTGATEAFF.

V usage is TRBV2 and J usage is TRBJ2-5; TRBD2 matches at 8 bases. Germline values: CDR1 SNHLY, CDR2 FYNNEI. Unmatched junction bases numbered 12, after V lost 8 bases and J lost 1 base. The CDR3 spans 16 residues. The CDR3 region is CASARAGALTQETQYF. The CDR3 region has the DNA TGTGCCAGCGCCAGAGCGGGGGCCCTTACCCAAGAGACCCAGTACTTC.

The CDR3 region has the DNA TGTGCCAGCAGCTTAAATGGCAGGAGTTACGAGCAGTACTTC. This translates into CASSLNGRSYEQYF. The chain uses TRBV11-2 and TRBJ2-7; D remains unclear. Germline CDR1 is SGHAT and CDR2 is FQNNGV. CDR3 length: 14 residues. Between the trimmed V and J ends, which lost 2 bases and 4 bases, there was a span of 12 bases. Full variable domain (missing parts from reference TRBV11-2 and TRBJ2-7): EAGVAQSPRYKIIEKRQSVAFWCNPISGHATLYWYQQILGQGPKLLIQFQNNGVVDDSQLPKDRFSAERLKGVDSTLKIQPAKLEDSAVYLCASSLNGRSYEQYFGPGTRLTVT.

At least ten counts were recorded for this clonotype. The rearrangement links TRBV12-3 or TRBV12-4 to TRBJ1-1; no clear D gene. The CDR3 spans 13 residues. Between the trimmed V and J ends, which lost 3 bases and 6 bases, there was a span of 11 bases. The CDR3 DNA is TGTGCCAGCAGTTTCCGGGCTAACCCTGAAGCTTTCTTT. Amino acid sequence: CASSFRANPEAFF.

This clonotype was detected ten times or more. The V gene is TRBV20-1, the J gene TRBJ2-1; TRBD2 matches at 9 bases. The germline CDR1 and CDR2 sequences are DFQATT and SNEGSKA (reference sequence). V shed 4 bases and J 4 bases; nucleotides not matched to a gene: 11. CDR3 length: 16 amino acids. CDR3 sequence: CSAMDSGGRDYNEQFF. Here the CDR3 DNA reads TGCAGTGCTATGGATTCCGGCGGGAGGGATTACAATGAGCAGTTCTTC.

This clonotype appeared many times. V usage is TRBV11-1 and J usage is TRBJ2-2; D unclear. Trimming shortened V by 1 base and J by 6 bases, and 9 bases separated the two germline ends. The CDR3 runs 14 residues. Germline V lookup: CDR1 SGHAT, CDR2 FQDESV (reference sequence). DNA of the CDR3: TGTGCCAGCAGCTTAGGACCAGCCCCCGGGGAGCTGTTTTTT. Translation: CASSLGPAPGELFF.